Reported below is one TCR beta chain. This entry comes from a study of T cell changes during pregnancy in multiple sclerosis. TCRdb's table, derived via immunoSEQ multiplex PCR, lists solely in-frame clones and lacks some. The sample consists of 44,000 or so clones, more than 70% of them appearing once. V was shortened by 3 bases and J by 7 bases, with 13 bases between the two germline ends. Germline CDR1 reads LGHNA; CDR2 reads YSLEER. This CDR3 has 14 amino acids. This TCR was sampled from a female donor in good health, enrolled as a control in a pregnancy study. V and J are TRBV4-3 and TRBJ2-1, with D unclear. The sample here was CD8+ T cells from peripheral blood mononuclear cells, taken after pregnancy. The CDR3 DNA is TGCGCCAGCAGCCAGGCGATCGGGTATAATGAGCAGTTCTTC. The encoded protein is CASSQAIGYNEQFF.